These 30 T cell receptor beta chains were sequenced from one sample in a study of read filtering for tumor transcriptome and immune sequencing. This library used around 0.4 ug RNA and molecular barcoded adaptors spanning alpha/delta and beta/gamma chains. TCRdb reanalysed the reads using MiXCR and keeps one entry per CDR3 protein. The table has 75,000 to 95,000 distinct CDR3 sequences, more than 9% seen once. The sample taken for sequencing was a population of CD138-negative cells sorted from bone marrow. All receptors derive from a donor at least 40 years old with multiple myeloma.

The chain couples TRBV5-1 to TRBJ2-7, with a possible D match to TRBD1 (5 bases). Germline CDR1 SGHRS, CDR2 YFSETQ. V was trimmed by 0 bases and J by 4 bases, leaving 17 bases between them. The CDR3 has 16 residues. As DNA, the CDR3 is TGCGCCAGCAGCTTGGATGGATCCAGGGCTGAATACGAGCAGTACTTC. Translation: CASSLDGSRAEYEQYF. The full variable domain, with the rest looked up from reference TRBV5-1 and TRBJ2-7, is KAGVTQTPRYLIKTRGQQVTLSCSPISGHRSVSWYQQTPGQGLQFLFEYFSETQRNKGNFPGRFSGRQFSNSRSEMNVSTLELGDSALYLCASSLDGSRAEYEQYFGPGTRLTVT.

The V gene is TRBV19, the J gene TRBJ2-1; TRBD2 matches at 7 bases. Germline V gene lookup returns CDR1 LNHDA and CDR2 SQIVND (reference sequence). The CDR3 contains 13 residues. Trimming removed 4 bases from V and 9 bases from J; junction bases left unmatched: 6. The CDR3: CASSTSGRGEQFF. The CDR3 DNA is TGTGCCAGTAGTACTAGCGGAAGAGGTGAGCAGTTCTTC.

Remarks on this clonotype: This sequence may be a read error, since a much larger clone differs from it by one base. V gene TRBV6-1 combines with J gene TRBJ1-1; D unclear. Trimming pared 8 bases from V and 4 bases from J, leaving 20 bases between. In germline, CDR1 is MNHNS, CDR2 SASEGT. The CDR3 is 15 residues long. This CDR3 is CASAGSTVEVTEAFF. The CDR3 DNA sequence: TGTGCCAGCGCCGGATCTACGGTCGAAGTCACTGAAGCTTTCTTT.

Points on this clonotype: Given a far larger clone just one base away, this is likely a sequencing read error. The chain combines TRBV1 with TRBJ2-1. TRBV1 is tagged as a pseudogene. The CDR3 totals 14 residues. CDR3 in amino acids: CTSSRGGSYNEQFF. The CDR3 DNA reads as TGTACCAGCAGCCGAGGCGGCTCCTACAATGAGCAGTTCTTC.

This clonotype was seen many times. The chain is built from TRBV5-1 and TRBJ1-1; 7 bases line up with TRBD1. Germline V gene sequence: CDR1 SGHRS, CDR2 YFSETQ. The CDR3 is made up of 14 amino acids. V shed 4 bases, J shed 5 bases, and the junction held 8 bases outside the gene matches. In DNA form, the CDR3 reads TGCGCCAGCAGCGACAGGGTCGGAGGAACTGAAGCTTTCTTT. It encodes CASSDRVGGTEAFF.

This clonotype was seen repeatedly, ten times or more. This sequence joins TRBV5-1 and TRBJ2-6, with D possibly matching TRBD2 (5 bases). The CDR3 is 14 residues long. V lost 5 bases and J 2 bases, leaving 8 bases between the germline ends. Germline assignment: CDR1 SGHRS and CDR2 YFSETQ. CDR3 sequence reads: CASRAEAGANVLTF. The CDR3 DNA follows: TGCGCCAGCAGAGCGGAAGCTGGGGCCAACGTCCTGACTTTC.

This sequence joins TRBV20-1 and TRBJ2-1, with a weak D call TRBD2 (5 bases). The CDR3 is 14 amino acids. V was shortened by 7 bases and J by 0 bases, with 13 bases between the two germline ends. Germline values: CDR1 DFQATT, CDR2 SNEGSKA (reference sequence). Written as DNA, the CDR3 is TGCAGTGAATCTAGCCCGAGCTCCTACAATGAGCAGTTCTTC. Translation: CSESSPSSYNEQFF.

In this sample, this clonotype turned up many times. This sequence joins TRBV28 and TRBJ2-2, with 7 bases lining up with TRBD1. The junction had 4 bases not matched to a gene; V was cut back by 6 bases and J by 6 bases. This CDR3 spans 13 amino acids. Germline CDR1 is MDHEN and CDR2 is SYDVKM. CDR3 protein: CASSHRGAGELFF. Here the CDR3 DNA reads TGTGCCAGCAGCCACAGGGGAGCCGGGGAGCTGTTTTTT. Using reference TRBV28 and TRBJ2-2 for the parts outside the CDR3, the full variable domain is DVKVTQSSRYLVKRTGEKVFLECVQDMDHENMFWYRQDPGLGLRLIYFSYDVKMKEKGDIPEGYSVSREKKERFSLILESASTNQTSMYLCASSHRGAGELFFGEGSRLTVL.

This clonotype was recorded many times. The J gene is TRBJ2-1, the V gene TRBV5-1; TRBD2 is a possible D gene (5 bases). Per the germline V gene, CDR1 is SGHRS and CDR2 is YFSETQ. The V and J ends lost 0 bases and 8 bases respectively, with 18 bases between them. This CDR3 contains 16 residues. CDR3 residues: CASSLAATNAGDEQFF. The CDR3 DNA reads TGCGCCAGCAGCTTGGCGGCGACGAACGCGGGCGATGAGCAGTTCTTC.

This clonotype was counted at least ten times. The chain couples TRBV20-1 to TRBJ2-1, with 13 bases aligning to TRBD2. The CDR3 loop spans 17 amino acids. Germline CDR1 reads DFQATT; CDR2 reads SNEGSKA (reference sequence). Trimming took 4 bases from V and 0 from J; bases not matched to a gene: 6. CDR3 bases: TGCAGTGCTACTGGACTAGCGGGAGTGGGCTCCTACAATGAGCAGTTCTTC. Residues: CSATGLAGVGSYNEQFF.

To note about this clonotype: Possible read error: a much larger clone is one base away. The V call is TRBV29-1, the J call TRBJ2-7; tentatively, D is TRBD2 (7 bases). CDR1 is SQVTM and CDR2 is ANQGSEA in the germline V gene. The CDR3 spans 13 residues. CDR3 loop: CSDPGGGLYGQYF. The CDR3 DNA reads as TGCAGCGACCCTGGCGGGGGCCTCTACGGGCAGTACTTC.

This rearrangement joins TRBV7-2 to TRBJ2-3; D is unresolved. Germline V gene data show CDR1 as SGHTA and CDR2 as FQGNSA. This CDR3 has 12 amino acids. With 1 base removed from V and 5 bases from J, the gap between germline ends came to 4 bases. The CDR3 nucleotides read TGTGCCAGCAGCTTAGAGATAGATACGCAGTATTTT. Translating it yields CASSLEIDTQYF.

This clonotype showed up many times. The chain joins TRBV29-1 to TRBJ2-5, with 7 bases lining up with TRBD1. Trimming cost V 6 bases and J 5 bases; bases outside gene matches: 12. The CDR3 consists of 14 residues. Germline CDR1 and CDR2: SQVTM and ANQGSEA. CDR3 in amino acids: CSVSLTGWRETQYF. In nucleotides, the CDR3 is TGCAGCGTCTCCCTGACAGGGTGGCGGGAGACCCAGTACTTC.

This clonotype occurred many times. J is TRBJ2-7 and V is TRBV29-1, with TRBD1 identical over 8 bases. CDR3 length equals 13 residues. CDR1 SQVTM and CDR2 ANQGSEA come from the germline V gene. V lost 7 bases to trimming and J lost 1 base; unmatched junction nucleotides: 6. The CDR3 reads CSARQGISYEQYF. Written as DNA, the CDR3 is TGCAGCGCCCGACAGGGGATTTCCTACGAGCAGTACTTC.

The sample holds many counts of this clonotype. The chain carries TRBV20-1 and TRBJ1-5, with unresolved D. The CDR3 totals 15 residues. Trimming took off 3 bases at V and 4 bases at J, with 16 bases between the two ends. Germline V gene sequence: CDR1 DFQATT, CDR2 SNEGSKA (reference sequence). The CDR3 sequence is CSARAGSAWNQPQHF. The CDR3 nucleotides read TGCAGTGCTAGGGCGGGGAGTGCGTGGAATCAGCCCCAGCATTTT.

Note on this clonotype: This likely reflects a read error, since a far larger clone is one base away. This chain links TRBV3-2 with TRBJ2-1; TRBD2, the D gene given by the table, was not confirmed from the DNA. TRBV3-2 is a pseudogene segment. The CDR3 length is 14 residues. CDR3: CASSPGLADNEQLF. In DNA form, the CDR3 reads TGTGCCAGCAGCCCGGGACTAGCGGACAATGAGCAGCTCTTC.

Ten or more counts support this clonotype. The chain uses TRBV29-1 and TRBJ2-1, with 10 bases identical to TRBD2. The V and J ends lost 5 bases and 6 bases, in that order; junction bases with no gene match: 7. Per the germline V gene, CDR1 is SQVTM and CDR2 is ANQGSEA. This CDR3 has 14 residues. The CDR3 sequence is CSVSAGGPANEQFF. CDR3 DNA sequence: TGCAGCGTTTCAGCGGGAGGGCCTGCCAATGAGCAGTTCTTC.

This clonotype was recorded many times. This chain links TRBV6-6 with TRBJ2-1, with 11 bases aligning to TRBD2. The J segment lost 2 bases and the V segment lost 2 bases, leaving 5 bases of the junction unmatched. The germline V gene encodes CDR1 MNHNY and CDR2 SVGAGI (reference sequence). CDR3 size: 17 residues. CDR3 protein: CASSYPTSGRTYNEQFF. CDR3 sequence (DNA): TGTGCCAGCAGTTACCCAACTAGCGGGAGAACCTACAATGAGCAGTTCTTC.

As for this clonotype: The junction and the germline gene differ at one end; a read error may be behind it. The J gene is TRBJ1-3, the V gene TRBV2; possibly TRBD1 for D (5 bases). Germline V gives CDR1 SNHLY, CDR2 FYNNEI. The CDR3 sequence is 14 residues long. The CDR3 is CASRAGSSGNPIYF. The DNA of the CDR3 is TGTGCCAGCAGGGCAGGGAGCTCTGGAAACCCCATATATTTT.

This clonotype was observed many times. The CDR3 nucleotides are TGTGCCAGCAGTTTTTATAAGGGGGTTGGGAACACTGAAGCTTTCTTT. It is translated as CASSFYKGVGNTEAFF. J is TRBJ1-1 and V is TRBV27, with D perhaps TRBD1 (6 bases). Trimming stripped 3 bases from V and 1 base from J, with 15 bases between. CDR1 and CDR2 from the germline V gene are MNHEY and SMNVEV (reference sequence). The CDR3 contains 16 residues.

This clonotype was counted ten times or more. The chain uses TRBV5-1 and TRBJ2-1; D call uncertain. CDR3 length: 12 residues. Germline-derived CDR1 and CDR2 are SGHRS and YFSETQ. Trimming shortened V by 0 bases and J by 7 bases, and 5 bases separated the two germline ends. CDR3 amino acids: CASSLESNEQFF. The CDR3 nucleotides are TGCGCCAGCAGCTTGGAATCAAATGAGCAGTTCTTC.

A word on this clonotype: One base away lies a much larger clone, so this may be a sequencing read error. This sequence joins TRBV7-9 and TRBJ2-3; D is unresolved. Germline-derived CDR1 and CDR2 are SEHNR and FQNEAQ (reference sequence). The CDR3 runs 11 residues. V was pared by 5 bases and J by 7 bases, with 7 bases between. In nucleotides, the CDR3 is TGTGCCAGCAGCGCCGGTAATACGCAGTATTTT. It specifies CASSAGNTQYF.

Turning to this clonotype: A much larger clone is a single base away; this may be a read error. The rearrangement joins TRBV6-6 to TRBJ2-1; 8 bases line up with TRBD2. The CDR3 is made up of 15 amino acids. Germline CDR1 MNHNY, CDR2 SVGAGI (reference sequence). CDR3 in amino acids: CASSGTRSSYNGQFF. The CDR3 DNA sequence: TGTGCCAGCAGTGGGACTAGGAGCTCCTACAATGGGCAGTTCTTC.

This clonotype came up a few times. The rearrangement links TRBV7-8 to TRBJ2-1; no firm D call. V lost 1 base and J lost 5, with 9 bases in between. The CDR3 covers 14 residues. From germline, CDR1 is SGHVS and CDR2 FQNEAQ. This CDR3 reads CASSLVFANNEQFF. DNA for the CDR3: TGTGCCAGCAGCTTAGTGTTTGCAAACAATGAGCAGTTCTTC. The variable domain in full, completed from reference TRBV7-8 and TRBJ2-1, reads GAGVSQSPRYKVAKRGQDVALRCDPISGHVSLFWYQQALGQGPEFLTYFQNEAQLDKSGLPSDRFFAERPEGSVSTLKIQRTQQEDSAVYLCASSLVFANNEQFFGPGTRLTVL.

Ten or more counts support this clonotype. The chain couples TRBV12-3 or TRBV12-4 to TRBJ2-7, with D perhaps matching TRBD2 (6 bases). The CDR3 has 14 amino acids. Trimming cost V 8 bases and J 2 bases, with 16 bases left between them. The CDR3: CASSPDYTPYEQYF. As DNA, the CDR3 is TGTGCCAGCTCCCCGGACTACACCCCCTACGAGCAGTACTTC.

This clonotype was seen at least ten times. The CDR3 does not end in the conserved phenylalanine or tryptophan, so this is likely a read error. The DNA is omitted, as the CDR3 cannot be located on it reliably, and the CDR3 follows TCRdb's listing. The rearrangement uses TRBV21-1 and TRBJ2-7. TRBV21-1 is listed as a pseudogene. The length of the CDR3 is 13 amino acids, counting both ends. The CDR3 loop is CASSKVCIGGRRS.

Many counts were recorded for this clonotype. The genes are TRBV29-1 and TRBJ2-1; 7 bases fit TRBD2. Germline CDR1 is SQVTM and CDR2 is ANQGSEA. The CDR3 runs to 17 residues. J lost 2 bases, V lost 1 base, and 11 bases had no gene match. The CDR3 spells CSVEGLVLAGAYNEQFF. CDR3 sequence (DNA): TGCAGCGTTGAAGGCTTAGTCCTTGCGGGGGCCTACAATGAGCAGTTCTTC.

As to this clonotype: This clone may be a read error of a much larger clone one base away. This chain links TRBV30 with TRBJ1-1; TRBD1 matches at 9 bases. The V and J ends lost 1 base and 3 bases, in that order; junction bases with no gene match: 6. The CDR3 contains 15 residues. The germline V gene encodes CDR1 GTSNPN and CDR2 SVGIG (reference sequence). The CDR3: CAWSGQGGADTEAFF. The DNA for the CDR3 is TGTGCCTGGAGTGGACAGGGGGGCGCGGACACTGAAGCTTTCTTT.

The chain employs TRBV6-5 and TRBJ2-7; D is perhaps TRBD1 (6 bases). With 6 bases removed from V and 1 base from J, the gap between germline ends came to 19 bases. Germline V gives CDR1 MNHEY, CDR2 SVGAGI. The CDR3 loop spans 16 amino acids. CDR3 amino acids: CASRRSGTPYSYEQYF. The CDR3 DNA is TGTGCCAGCAGACGTTCCGGGACACCGTATTCCTACGAGCAGTACTTC.

This clonotype was counted at least ten times. The genes are TRBV5-1 and TRBJ2-4; a possible D gene is TRBD2 (5 bases). The V and J ends lost 4 bases and 1 base respectively, with 12 bases between them. This CDR3 spans 15 amino acids. CDR1 is SGHRS, CDR2 YFSETQ, per germline. This CDR3 reads CASSTGSGAKNIQYF. CDR3 nucleotide sequence: TGCGCCAGCAGCACGGGGTCCGGGGCCAAAAACATTCAGTACTTC. Variable domain in full (rest from reference TRBV5-1 and TRBJ2-4): KAGVTQTPRYLIKTRGQQVTLSCSPISGHRSVSWYQQTPGQGLQFLFEYFSETQRNKGNFPGRFSGRQFSNSRSEMNVSTLELGDSALYLCASSTGSGAKNIQYFGAGTRLSVL.